This T cell receptor (beta chain) is drawn from a study of beta chain features in type 1 diabetes. Study-level findings and limits: Type 1 diabetes patients had TCRB CDR3s that were shorter (moderately but significantly so) in all four CD4+ subsets. Comparison showed that naive, central memory and Treg TCRB repertoires appeared more similar among patients than among healthy donors.

Every isolated RNA sample was fully reverse transcribed, so sequencing captured expressed TCRB transcripts. Libraries were prepared by immunoSEQ multiplex PCR; TCRdb keeps only in-frame clonotypes and omits some of them. The sample includes 400,000 or so clones, about 12% of them seen just once. In the case of this clone: Its target is unknown.

The germline V gene has CDR1 SGHTA and CDR2 FQGTGA. The CDR3 sequence is 15 residues long. After removal of 5 bases from V and 8 bases from J, the junction contained 12 bases not matched to a gene. The sample consisted of naive CD4+ T cells from blood. The chain has TRBV7-3 and TRBJ2-1; 7 nucleotides match TRBD1. This sequence originates from a woman under 30 with type 1 diabetes. CDR3 sequence: CASSARQGVGDEQFF. DNA for the CDR3: TGTGCCAGCAGCGCGAGACAGGGTGTTGGCGATGAGCAGTTCTTC.